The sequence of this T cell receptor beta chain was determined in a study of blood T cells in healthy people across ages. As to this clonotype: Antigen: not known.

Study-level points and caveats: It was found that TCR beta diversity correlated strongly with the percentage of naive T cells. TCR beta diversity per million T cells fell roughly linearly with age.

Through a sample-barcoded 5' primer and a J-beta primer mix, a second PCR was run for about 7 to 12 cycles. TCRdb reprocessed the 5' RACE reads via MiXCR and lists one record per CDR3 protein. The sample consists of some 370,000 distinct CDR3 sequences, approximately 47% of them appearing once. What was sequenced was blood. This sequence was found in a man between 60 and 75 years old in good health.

CDR3 sequence (DNA): TGCGCCAGCAGCTTGGATCCAGGCCAGTATGGCTACACCTTC. It translates to CASSLDPGQYGYTF. This chain uses TRBV5-1 with TRBJ1-2; D unresolved. Trimming removed 0 bases at V and 5 bases at J, with 11 bases between. The CDR3 has 14 amino acids. CDR1 is SGHRS and CDR2 is YFSETQ in the germline V gene.